This TCR beta chain stems from a study of cytomegalovirus exposure and HLA in healthy donors. Study information: A prior study identified 110 million or so unique TCR beta sequences from about 179 million T cells.

Amplification used 60 Vbeta primers and 13 Jbeta primers. Sequencing was performed with immunoSEQ multiplex PCR; in TCRdb, only in-frame clones are kept and a portion is missing. This sample carries 150,000 to 200,000 clones, approximately 82% of them seen once, and the ten largest clones take around 1.4%. General study findings and limits: Previously analyzed data showed that most TCR beta V segments were productive at a frequency of about 87% or about 30%. Most TCR sequences were rare, but some public TCRs occurred in many donors. Upon later analysis, TCR association rates were observed to vary by HLA locus, being highest for DRB1 and lowest for HLA-C.

There are 13 residues in the CDR3. Germline CDR1 reads GTSNPN; CDR2 reads SVGIG (reference sequence). The ends were cut back, 0 bases at V and 4 bases at J, with 9 bases in the middle. Comment on this clone: The antigen remains undetermined.

The V call is TRBV30, the J call TRBJ1-2; possible D gene TRBD1, 5 bases. The source of this sequence is a male donor in good health and CMV-seronegative. The sequencing sample was made of PBMCs. CDR3 region: CAWSVATAYGYTF. The CDR3 region has the DNA TGTGCCTGGAGTGTGGCGACAGCCTATGGCTACACCTTC. Full variable domain (outside the CDR3, taken from reference TRBV30 and TRBJ1-2): SQTIHQWPATLVQPVGSPLSLECTVEGTSNPNLYWYRQAAGRGLQLLFYSVGIGQISSEVPQNLSASRPQDRQFILSSKKLLLSDSGFYLCAWSVATAYGYTFGSGTRLTVV.